The clone carrying this T cell receptor beta chain was seen only once. Antigen: not known. These data belong to a study of T cell responses to AZD1222 COVID-19 vaccine. Points from the study as a whole: Clonal diversity was possibly underestimated, and the donors were mostly white British, with more females.

TCRdb's table, derived via immunoSEQ multiplex PCR, lists solely in-frame clones and lacks some. The sample yields some 60,000 clones, about three quarters seen once. The receptor was isolated from an adult who received the AZD1222 COVID-19 vaccine. The material was peripheral blood, obtained 28 days after the second AZD1222 dose.

The CDR3 reads CASSQDSWGNTDTQYF. The CDR3 DNA follows: TGTGCCAGCAGCCAAGATAGTTGGGGGAACACAGATACGCAGTATTTT. The genes are TRBV4-2 and TRBJ2-3, with D tentatively TRBD1 or TRBD2 (5 bases each). Looked up from germline, CDR1 is LGHNA and CDR2 is YNFKEQ. Trimming removed 0 bases at V and 2 bases at J, with 12 bases between. The CDR3 has 16 amino acids.